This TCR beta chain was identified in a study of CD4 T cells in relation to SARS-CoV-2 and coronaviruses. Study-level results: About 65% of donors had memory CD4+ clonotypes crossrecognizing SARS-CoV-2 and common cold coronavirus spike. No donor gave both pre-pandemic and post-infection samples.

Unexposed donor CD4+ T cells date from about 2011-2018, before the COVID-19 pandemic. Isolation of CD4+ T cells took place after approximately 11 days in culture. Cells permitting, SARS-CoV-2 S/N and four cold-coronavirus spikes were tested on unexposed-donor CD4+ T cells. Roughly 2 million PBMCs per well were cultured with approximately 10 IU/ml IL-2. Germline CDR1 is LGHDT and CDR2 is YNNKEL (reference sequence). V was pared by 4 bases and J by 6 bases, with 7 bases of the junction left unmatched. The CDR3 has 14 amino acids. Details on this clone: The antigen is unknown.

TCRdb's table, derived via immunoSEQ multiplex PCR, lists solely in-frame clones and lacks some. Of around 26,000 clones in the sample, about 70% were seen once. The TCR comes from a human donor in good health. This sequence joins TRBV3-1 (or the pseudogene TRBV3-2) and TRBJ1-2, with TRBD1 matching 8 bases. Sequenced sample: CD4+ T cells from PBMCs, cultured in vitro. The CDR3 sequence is CASSRPTGENGYTF. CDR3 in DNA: TGTGCCAGCAGCCGACCGACAGGGGAAAATGGCTACACCTTC.